The clone carrying this TCR beta chain occurred many times. What it binds is not known. This specimen belongs to a study of T-cell memory formation after mild COVID-19. Across the whole study: TCR clusters were mostly confined to one donor each.

Study outcomes and limitations: Day 15 to 85 contracting clones showed balanced CD4/CD8; day 15 to 37 expanders favored CD4+.

TCRdb called the 5' RACE reads again in MiXCR, with one record for every CDR3 protein. The sample includes 550,000 to 700,000 distinct CDR3 sequences, approximately 15% of them seen just once. Germline trimming cut 4 bases from V and 2 bases from J; bases unmatched to any gene: 18. In germline, CDR1 is LGHDT, CDR2 YNNKEL (reference sequence). The length of the CDR3 is 19 residues. Sequencing input: PBMCs or a T cell subset sorted from them (not recorded which). This sequence joins TRBV3-1 and TRBJ2-7, with 9 bases matching TRBD1. This receptor was identified in an adult woman who had mild COVID-19 (a few samples of this study predate the infection). Cell type and time point are not known. The CDR3 DNA reads as TGTGCCAGCAGCCTTGTACCGGGACAGGGCTCGGGGGCTGCCTACGAGCAGTACTTC. As protein: CASSLVPGQGSGAAYEQYF.